A single sample is the source of the 8 T cell receptor beta chains below, sequenced in a study of vaccination and CD4 T cells after COVID-19. Cultured CD4+ T-cell DNA underwent Oncomine TCR Beta short-read sequencing. TCRdb used MiXCR to reprocess the PCR reads, holding one entry per CDR3 protein. The table has under 9,500 distinct CDR3 sequences, around three fifths seen once. These receptors have no identified antigens. Treatment here: roughly ten-day PBMC culture with coronavirus spike peptide pools or control peptides (ViraFEST assay). Sample: CD4+ T cells from blood, cultured in vitro. These receptor sequences come from a human donor who had recovered from COVID-19.

The chain links TRBV20-1 to TRBJ2-7; the D call may be TRBD1 or TRBD2 (7 bases each). The germline V gene encodes CDR1 DFQATT and CDR2 SNEGSKA (reference sequence). V gave up 2 bases and J gave up 2 bases, with 19 bases separating them. The CDR3 consists of 16 residues. The CDR3 DNA sequence: TGCAGTGCTAGATCCCACGACAGGGCGGGAGCCTACGAGCAGTACTTC. It codes for CSARSHDRAGAYEQYF.

This clonotype was found a few times. The chain combines TRBV30 with TRBJ1-2; 8 bases align to TRBD1. Germline-derived CDR1 and CDR2 are GTSNPN and SVGIG (reference sequence). The CDR3 has 13 residues. With V trimmed by 3 bases and J by 8 bases, 8 bases remained unmatched. In nucleotides, the CDR3 is TGTGCCTGGAGCGCCCTACAGGGGGACGGCTACACCTTC. Translation gives CAWSALQGDGYTF.

This clonotype has a handful of counts. The rearrangement uses TRBV5-4 and TRBJ2-3, with D maybe TRBD2 (7 bases). The length of the CDR3 is 14 residues. Trimming pared 0 bases from V and 7 bases from J, leaving 12 bases between. Germline CDR1 is SGHNT and CDR2 is YYREEE (reference sequence). CDR3 residues: CASSLGGGSHTQYF. CDR3 DNA sequence: TGTGCCAGCAGCTTGGGGGGGGGCAGCCATACGCAGTATTTT.

This clonotype came up a few times. The chain recombines TRBV18 with TRBJ2-3, with D unclear. This CDR3 comprises 16 residues. CDR1 and CDR2 (germline): KGHSH, LQKENI. Trimming pared 3 bases from V and 0 bases from J, leaving 13 bases between. CDR3 DNA: TGTGCCAGCTCACCGGACGCGGTGACTAGCACAGATACGCAGTATTTT. Translated: CASSPDAVTSTDTQYF.

This clonotype occurred a few times. CDR3 sequence reads: CSAREGGGTEAFF. The CDR3, as DNA: TGCAGTGCTAGAGAGGGGGGAGGCACTGAAGCTTTCTTT. The gene calls are TRBV20-1 and TRBJ1-1; TRBD1 might be the D (5 bases). This CDR3 is built from 13 residues. Germline assignment: CDR1 DFQATT and CDR2 SNEGSKA (reference sequence). Deletions cut 0 bases from V and 4 bases from J, with 9 bases between.

The chain links TRBV19 to TRBJ2-3; tentatively, D is TRBD2 (6 bases). Looked up from germline, CDR1 is LNHDA and CDR2 is SQIVND (reference sequence). This CDR3 comprises 13 residues. Between the trimmed V and J ends, which lost 10 bases and 2 bases, there was a span of 13 bases. The CDR3 region is CATQRAPTDTQYF. DNA for the CDR3: TGTGCCACCCAGCGGGCACCCACAGATACGCAGTATTTT.

J is TRBJ1-2 and V is TRBV6-1; 8 positions match TRBD1. V trimming: 3 bases; J trimming: 2 bases; junction bases outside the gene matches: 2. This CDR3 has 14 residues. CDR1 is MNHNS and CDR2 is SASEGT in the germline V gene. CDR3 loop: CASSDGDRNYGYTF. The CDR3 DNA follows: TGTGCCAGCAGTGATGGGGACAGGAACTATGGCTACACCTTC.

The V call is TRBV5-6, the J call TRBJ1-1; no reliable D call. The CDR3 runs 16 residues. The ends were cut back, 0 bases at V and 9 bases at J, with 21 bases in the middle. Germline V gene lookup returns CDR1 SGHDT and CDR2 YYEEEE. The CDR3 here is CASSLVSAPGNDKAFF. The DNA for the CDR3 is TGTGCCAGCAGCTTGGTTTCGGCACCCGGGAACGACAAAGCTTTCTTT.